This T cell receptor beta chain was captured by sequencing in a study of blood T cell repertoires in COVID-19. Followed longitudinally, the Seattle patients had been enrolled during active infection. The CDR3 contains 15 residues. The germline V gene has CDR1 MNHEY and CDR2 SVGAGI. V lost 6 bases and J lost 12; bases outside the gene matches: 18. How the authors handled the data: Nucleated cell number was recorded as an estimate derived from reference gene primer amplification. Profiled with immunoSEQ multiplex PCR; TCRdb holds only in-frame clones, not every one. From that table come the V and J calls and clone size; the DNA was used to work out D and trimming. The table records hundreds of thousands of clones, around 88% of them present only once.

The sequencing input was peripheral blood. The chain recombines TRBV6-5 with TRBJ1-2; 8 nucleotides line up with TRBD1. This receptor was obtained from a woman aged 50 to 60 with COVID-19, enrolled during active disease. CDR3 sequence (DNA): TGTGCCAGCAGCCTTCGGACAGGGATCGCAGGGCCCCACACCTTC. As protein: CASSLRTGIAGPHTF.